The 26 T cell receptor beta chains given below trace back to one sample, sequenced in a study of T cell responses to AZD1222 COVID-19 vaccine. Data came from immunoSEQ multiplex PCR; TCRdb stores just in-frame clones and leaves some out. Of over 90,000 clones listed, 90% to 95% were seen once; the top ten hold roughly 3%. Sequenced here: peripheral blood, sampled 28 days after the second AZD1222 dose. The receptors were gathered from an adult who received the AZD1222 COVID-19 vaccine.

The chain recombines TRBV19 with TRBJ2-2; D is uncertain. This CDR3 has 14 residues. Looked up from germline, CDR1 is LNHDA and CDR2 is SQIVND (reference sequence). The V end lost 1 base, the J end lost 2 bases, and 5 bases lay between the germline ends. The CDR3 reads CASSIVSNTGELFF. CDR3 in DNA: TGTGCCAGTAGTATAGTGAGTAACACCGGGGAGCTGTTTTTT.

J is TRBJ1-1 and V is TRBV30; a possible D gene is TRBD1 (5 bases). In germline, CDR1 is GTSNPN, CDR2 SVGIG (reference sequence). Trimming removed 6 bases at V and 13 bases at J, with 30 bases between. This CDR3 region has 15 residues. CDR3 DNA: TGTGCCTGCCAACCGGGAGGGGTAAAAGGGTTGCTTGATTTCTTT. This codes for CACQPGGVKGLLDFF.

This clone occurred once. The chain is built from TRBV5-1 and TRBJ2-3; D remains unclear. Germline CDR1 reads SGHRS; CDR2 reads YFSETQ. Trimming shortened V by 6 bases and J by 2 bases, and 10 bases separated the two germline ends. CDR3 length: 13 residues. This CDR3 is CASMDPATDTQYF. CDR3 in DNA: TGCGCCAGCATGGATCCAGCCACAGATACGCAGTATTTT.

The V and J genes are TRBV19 and TRBJ1-6; D may be TRBD1 (5 bases). Germline loops: CDR1 LNHDA, CDR2 SQIVND (reference sequence). The germline V and J ends were trimmed by 7 bases and 7 bases, with 14 bases remaining between them. The CDR3 is made up of 14 amino acids. This chain's CDR3 is CASTAPRGNSPLHF. The CDR3 bases are TGTGCCAGTACAGCTCCGCGGGGCAATTCACCCCTCCACTTT.

The J gene is TRBJ1-2, the V gene TRBV19; TRBD1 matches 11 bases. Germline CDR1 is LNHDA and CDR2 is SQIVND (reference sequence). The CDR3 extends over 14 amino acids. The V segment lost 8 bases and the J segment 4 bases; nucleotides outside the gene matches: 6. CDR3 sequence reads: CASHGTGGLYGYTF. CDR3 bases: TGTGCCAGTCACGGGACAGGGGGACTCTATGGCTACACCTTC.

The genes are TRBV7-7 and TRBJ2-5; 12 bases are shared with TRBD2. Germline CDR1 SSHAT, CDR2 FNYEAQ (reference sequence). V was clipped by 2 bases and J by 1 base; unmatched bases: 2. This CDR3 comprises 16 residues. For the CDR3, the DNA is TGTGCCAGCAGCTTATGGACTAGCGGGGCCCAAGAGACCCAGTACTTC. Amino acid sequence: CASSLWTSGAQETQYF.

CDR3 loop: CASTGRTDTQYF. The CDR3, as DNA: TGCGCCAGCACCGGCCGCACAGATACGCAGTATTTT. The chain joins TRBV4-1 to TRBJ2-3, with D unresolved. CDR1 and CDR2 (germline): MGHRA, YSYEKL. V lost 7 bases and J lost 1, with 6 bases in between. The CDR3 is made up of 12 amino acids.

This chain links TRBV4-3 with TRBJ1-4; possible D gene TRBD1, 6 bases. Germline values: CDR1 LGHNA, CDR2 YSLEER. The CDR3 has 16 amino acids. Trimming shortened V by 0 bases and J by 4 bases, and 12 bases separated the two germline ends. The CDR3 DNA is TGCGCCAGCAGCCAAGATCGTGGGGGCCATAATGAAAAACTGTTTTTT. Protein sequence: CASSQDRGGHNEKLFF.

The chain has TRBV18 and TRBJ2-7, with 7 nucleotides matching TRBD1. V was clipped by 4 bases and J by 5 bases; unmatched bases: 8. This CDR3 spans 14 amino acids. Looked up from germline, CDR1 is KGHSH and CDR2 is LQKENI. The CDR3 spells CASSQDRDRHEQYF. As DNA, the CDR3 is TGTGCCAGCTCACAAGACAGGGACCGTCACGAGCAGTACTTC.

The chain has TRBV6-1 and TRBJ1-5; D remains ambiguous. Germline assignment: CDR1 MNHNS and CDR2 SASEGT. V was clipped by 3 bases and J by 7 bases, with 10 bases between them. This CDR3 region has 13 residues. In DNA form, the CDR3 reads TGTGCCAGCAGTGAGAGTATCGGACAGCCCCAGCATTTT. It specifies CASSESIGQPQHF.

The V call is TRBV5-1, the J call TRBJ2-3, with 9 bases fitting TRBD2. V trimming: 2 bases; J trimming: 4 bases; junction bases outside the gene matches: 5. The CDR3 covers 15 residues. Germline CDR1 and CDR2: SGHRS and YFSETQ. Here the CDR3 reads CASSFSGGAPDTQYF. For the CDR3, the DNA is TGCGCCAGCAGCTTTAGCGGGGGAGCCCCAGATACGCAGTATTTT. The full variable domain, completed using reference TRBV5-1 and TRBJ2-3, is KAGVTQTPRYLIKTRGQQVTLSCSPISGHRSVSWYQQTPGQGLQFLFEYFSETQRNKGNFPGRFSGRQFSNSRSEMNVSTLELGDSALYLCASSFSGGAPDTQYFGPGTRLTVL.

V is TRBV7-6 and J is TRBJ1-1; D possibly corresponds to TRBD1 (5 bases). Germline CDR1 reads SGHVS; CDR2 reads FNYEAQ. CDR3 size: 18 residues. V lost 1 base to trimming and J lost 0 bases, with 18 bases between them. The CDR3 here is CASSLVGVGSNMNTEAFF. As DNA, the CDR3 is TGTGCCAGCAGCTTAGTGGGGGTCGGCAGTAACATGAACACTGAAGCTTTCTTT.

The chain employs TRBV6-6 and TRBJ1-5, with D tentatively TRBD1 (5 bases). Germline CDR1 reads MNHNY; CDR2 reads SVGAGI (reference sequence). V gave up 5 bases and J gave up 0 bases, with 17 bases separating them. The CDR3 contains 17 residues. In DNA, the CDR3 is TGTGCCAGCAGTCCCCGGGGGGGAACCTATAGCAATCAGCCCCAGCATTTT. Residues: CASSPRGGTYSNQPQHF.

The J gene is TRBJ2-2, the V gene TRBV28; 8 bases fit TRBD1. The CDR3 length is 15 residues. J gave up 4 bases and V 6 bases, and 7 bases lay outside the gene matches. CDR1 MDHEN and CDR2 SYDVKM come from the germline V gene. The CDR3 DNA follows: TGTGCCAGCAGATCCTCTGGACAGGGCACCGGGGAGCTGTTTTTT. Protein sequence: CASRSSGQGTGELFF.

This chain connects TRBV15 to TRBJ2-3; 11 positions match TRBD1. The CDR3 covers 17 residues. V dropped 0 bases and J dropped 2; count of bases not matched to a gene: 4. CDR1 and CDR2 from the germline V gene are LNHNV and YYDKDF (reference sequence). CDR3 coding DNA: TGTGCCACCAGCAGAGACGGGACAGGGGGACACACAGATACGCAGTATTTT. This sequence encodes CATSRDGTGGHTDTQYF.

This chain uses TRBV6-2 or TRBV6-3 with TRBJ1-1; a possible D gene is TRBD1 (5 bases). This CDR3 contains 15 residues. V shed 2 bases and J shed 2 bases, with 12 bases lying between them. The germline V gene encodes CDR1 MNHEY and CDR2 SVGEGT. The CDR3 DNA follows: TGTGCCAGCAGTTACAGGGGAAAGAAAAACACTGAAGCTTTCTTT. Translation gives CASSYRGKKNTEAFF.

J is TRBJ1-4 and V is TRBV30, with D uncertain. V was pared by 5 bases and J by 7 bases, with 8 bases between. Per the germline V gene, CDR1 is GTSNPN and CDR2 is SVGIG (reference sequence). This CDR3 comprises 11 residues. The CDR3 DNA reads as TGTGCCTGGGGGCAGGCTGAAAAACTGTTTTTT. This encodes CAWGQAEKLFF.

This chain connects TRBV4-2 to TRBJ2-2; tentative D call: TRBD2 (7 bases). V lost 4 bases and J 4 bases, leaving 16 bases between the germline ends. In germline, CDR1 is LGHNA, CDR2 YNFKEQ. The CDR3 length is 16 residues. CDR3 loop: CASSRIKAGATGELFF. Here the CDR3 DNA reads TGTGCCAGCAGCCGAATCAAGGCGGGGGCCACCGGGGAGCTGTTTTTT.

This clone was found once. The rearrangement joins TRBV19 to TRBJ1-4; D is undetermined. V lost 5 bases and J 8 bases, leaving 15 bases between the germline ends. The length of the CDR3 is 14 residues. Looked up from germline, CDR1 is LNHDA and CDR2 is SQIVND (reference sequence). The CDR3 reads CASSPTQRREKLFF. The CDR3 region has the DNA TGTGCCAGTAGTCCCACTCAAAGAAGGGAAAAACTGTTTTTT.

The chain combines TRBV24-1 with TRBJ2-7; D is unclear. The CDR3 is 10 amino acids. From germline, CDR1 is KGHDR and CDR2 SFDVKD. V lost 5 bases to trimming and J lost 6 bases, with 4 bases between them. Here the CDR3 reads CATSVGEQYF. CDR3 in DNA: TGTGCCACCAGTGTAGGCGAGCAGTACTTC.

The chain is built from TRBV28 and TRBJ1-1; 9 bases line up with TRBD1. This CDR3 has 13 residues. V trimming: 5 bases; J trimming: 11 bases; junction bases outside the gene matches: 9. CDR1 is MDHEN, CDR2 SYDVKM, per germline. DNA of the CDR3: TGTGCCAGCAGTGCCAAACAGGGGGCGTGGGCTTTCTTT. This encodes CASSAKQGAWAFF.

The rearrangement links TRBV12-5 to TRBJ1-1; unclear D gene. Germline V gene lookup returns CDR1 LGHNT and CDR2 FRNRAP. The CDR3 runs to 13 residues. The V gene lost 3 bases and the J gene lost 4 bases, with 9 bases spanning the gap. Here the CDR3 reads CASGFSGSTEAFF. The CDR3 DNA reads as TGTGCTAGTGGTTTCAGCGGGAGCACTGAAGCTTTCTTT.

The chain recombines TRBV6-5 with TRBJ2-5; the match to TRBD1 covers 9 bases. The ends lost 5 bases at V and 4 bases at J; junction bases unmatched: 8. The CDR3 extends over 15 amino acids. CDR1 and CDR2 from the germline V gene are MNHEY and SVGAGI. CDR3 in amino acids: CASSRPGQGIETQYF. For the CDR3, the DNA is TGTGCCAGCAGTCGCCCGGGACAGGGAATAGAGACCCAGTACTTC.

About this clone: The junction departs from the called germline gene at one end, perhaps through a read error. V is TRBV5-6 and J is TRBJ1-4, with 8 bases matching TRBD1. CDR3 size: 16 residues. CDR1 is SGHDT, CDR2 YYEEEE, per germline. The CDR3 sequence: CASSLIGQGTSEKLFF. As DNA, the CDR3 is TGTGCCAGCAGCTTGATTGGACAGGGAACTAGTGAAAAACTGTTTTTT.

This chain links TRBV2 with TRBJ1-6, with D uncertain. In germline, CDR1 is SNHLY, CDR2 FYNNEI. The CDR3 has 15 amino acids. The V gene lost 4 bases and the J gene lost 5 bases, with 12 bases spanning the gap. CDR3 protein: CASSGSAANNSPLHF. CDR3 in DNA: TGTGCCAGCAGTGGGTCAGCAGCTAATAATTCACCCCTCCACTTT.

This sequence joins TRBV19 and TRBJ1-6, with D possibly matching TRBD1 (6 bases). The ends were cut back, 4 bases at V and 0 bases at J, with 7 bases in the middle. This CDR3 comprises 15 residues. Germline assignment: CDR1 LNHDA and CDR2 SQIVND (reference sequence). CDR3 in DNA: TGTGCCAGTAGTACGGACAGCTCCTATAATTCACCCCTCCACTTT. Protein product: CASSTDSSYNSPLHF.